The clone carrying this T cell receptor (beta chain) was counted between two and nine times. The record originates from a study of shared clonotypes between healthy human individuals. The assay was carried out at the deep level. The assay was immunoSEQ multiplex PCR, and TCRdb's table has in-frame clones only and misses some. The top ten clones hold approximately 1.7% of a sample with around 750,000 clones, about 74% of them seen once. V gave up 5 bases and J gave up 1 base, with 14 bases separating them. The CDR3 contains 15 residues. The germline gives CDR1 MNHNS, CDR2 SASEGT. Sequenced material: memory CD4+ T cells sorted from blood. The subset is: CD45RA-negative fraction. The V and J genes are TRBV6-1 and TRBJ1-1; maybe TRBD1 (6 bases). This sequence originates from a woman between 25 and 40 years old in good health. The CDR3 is CASSNQGPENTEAFF. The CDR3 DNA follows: TGTGCCAGCAGTAATCAGGGGCCCGAGAACACTGAAGCTTTCTTT.